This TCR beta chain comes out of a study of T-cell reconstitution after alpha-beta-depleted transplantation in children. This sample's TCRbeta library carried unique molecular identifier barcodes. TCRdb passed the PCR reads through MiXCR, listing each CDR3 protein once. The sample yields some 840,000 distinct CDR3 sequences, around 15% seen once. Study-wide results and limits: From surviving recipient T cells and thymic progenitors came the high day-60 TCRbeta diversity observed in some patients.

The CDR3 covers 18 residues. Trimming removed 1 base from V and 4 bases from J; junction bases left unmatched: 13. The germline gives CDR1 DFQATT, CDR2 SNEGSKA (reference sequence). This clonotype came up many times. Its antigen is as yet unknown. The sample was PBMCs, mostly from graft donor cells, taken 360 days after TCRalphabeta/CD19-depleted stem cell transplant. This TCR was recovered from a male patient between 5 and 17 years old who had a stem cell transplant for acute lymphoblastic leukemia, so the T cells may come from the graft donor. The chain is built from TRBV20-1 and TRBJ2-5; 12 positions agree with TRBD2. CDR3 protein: CSARGATSGSGGGETQYF. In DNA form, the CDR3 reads TGCAGTGCTAGAGGAGCGACTAGCGGGAGTGGGGGGGGAGAGACCCAGTACTTC.